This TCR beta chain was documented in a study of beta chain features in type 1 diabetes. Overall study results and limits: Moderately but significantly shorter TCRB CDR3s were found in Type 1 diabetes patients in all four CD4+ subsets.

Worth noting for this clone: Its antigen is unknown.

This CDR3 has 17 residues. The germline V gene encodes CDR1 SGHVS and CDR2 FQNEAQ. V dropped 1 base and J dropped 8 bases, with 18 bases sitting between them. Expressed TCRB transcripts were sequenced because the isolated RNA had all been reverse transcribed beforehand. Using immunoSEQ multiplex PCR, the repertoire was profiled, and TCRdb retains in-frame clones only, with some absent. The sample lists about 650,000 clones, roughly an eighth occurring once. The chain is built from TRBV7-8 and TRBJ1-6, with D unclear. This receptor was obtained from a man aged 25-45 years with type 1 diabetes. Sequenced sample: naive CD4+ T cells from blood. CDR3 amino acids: CASSLGQASLGHSPLHF. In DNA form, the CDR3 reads TGTGCCAGCAGCTTAGGTCAGGCTAGTCTCGGTCATTCACCCCTCCACTTT.